This record concerns one T cell receptor (beta chain) sequence. This clonotype has only one observation. Its recognized antigen is unknown. Base-call qualities are not available, and no considerably larger clone is one nucleotide away. This entry comes from a study of human T cells and chemical hapten exposure (dated by TCRdb to about 2021). Background on the whole study: For sensitization, 2% DPC in acetone was applied to a roughly 2 cm by roughly 2 cm area of upper inner arm skin. Throughout the roughly 25-week study period, patients were also given weekly therapeutic DPC doses on the scalp. Patch testing was performed on the upper back with Finn chambers containing 0.01% DPC, and the patch tests were scored after 6 days according to International Contact Dermatitis Research Group standards. The mostly female patient cohort included alopecia areata with under or over 50% scalp involvement, alopecia totalis and alopecia universalis. The libraries were sequenced as a pool, and the TCR yield per sample differed mostly because of small variations in library volumes within the pool. The study tracked peripheral blood TCR repertoire changes in vivo during primary and secondary sensitization to the hapten diphenylcyclopropenone (DPC) in alopecia patients. Blood samples were taken from patients before sensitization (week 0) and then at 2, 6 and about 24 weeks after DPC sensitization. Around 30 alopecia patients provided blood for TCR sequencing at one to four time points (pre-sensitization, 2, 6 and 24 weeks). Paper-wide results and their limitations: Because all patients had alopecia, a presumed autoimmune disease, the immune response of the patients might differ from that of healthy individuals. No change with DPC sensitization was found in the number of TCRs above 1 in 1000 frequency, and no evidence of global repertoire structure alterations was found. Compared with pre-sensitization or healthy control sets, expanded TCRs formed significantly more large CDR3 similarity clusters, which is consistent with antigen-driven responses. Repeated subsampling changed both the strength of the expansion versus patch-test correlation and the threshold at which that correlation became significant. The number of PT1 expanded TCRs positively correlated with patch test score, significant at thresholds 8, 16 and 32 but not 4.

The receptor library was made with RACE. Data came from a NextSeq 500. During library preparation, unique molecular identifiers were attached to individual cDNA molecules so that TCRs could be counted quantitatively and reproducibly. For every blood RNA sample, sequencing covered both the TCR alpha and TCR beta chains. The authors' pipeline ran thus. The median number of TCRs per sample was over 95,000, ranging from roughly 20,000 to 700,000. V, J and CDR3 annotation of the TCR reads was performed with the Decombinator software suite. To make PS versus PT1 abundance plots, every sample was subsampled to the same number of TCRs (28,000). TCRs were defined as expanded if absent before sensitization and observed at least eight times at the 2-week time point. The public reads were reanalyzed by TCRdb: fastp trimming at Q25, MiXCR alignment, in-frame beta chains only. Rows with one shared CDR3 protein collapse into an entry with the most common genes and DNA. The V and J calls and clone size are TCRdb's, not the authors'. Across this sample there are over 150,000 distinct CDR3 sequences, with 28% seen only once. The top ten clonotypes cover under 2.5% of the sample.

CDR1 is given as DFQATT and CDR2 as SNEGSKA, both from the germline V gene (reference sequence). Unmatched junction bases come to 14, with V trimmed by 0 bases and J by 0 bases. From the cysteine up to the phenylalanine, the CDR3 has a length of 21 residues. Of the read, only the CDR3 DNA is kept; its 63 bases are in frame from base 1. In the paper's terms, the time point label means: patch test 3, about 24 weeks after DPC sensitization. The sample's treatment or condition label, decoded: therapeutic diphenylcyclopropenone sensitization with weekly scalp DPC. At every patch-test visit, the blood draw took place before the patch test was put on. To be eligible, patients had to be aged 18 to 70, diagnosed with alopecia and judged suitable for DPC therapy, while pregnant patients were excluded. Total RNA was extracted from unfractionated whole blood that had been collected in Tempus Blood RNA tubes.

Recombination linked TRBV20-1 to TRBJ2-1, with 13 junctional bases fitting TRBD2. Sample: whole blood, taken in connection with sensitization to the hapten diphenylcyclopropenone (DPC). This sequence originates from a woman aged 18 to 35 with alopecia areata. Some clones in this sample may be carry-over from other donors' samples. The DNA is as follows: TGCAGTGCTAGAGAGGAAGGACTAGCGGGAGTAGGGACCAGCTCCTACAATGAGCAGTTCTTC. Its translation is CSAREEGLAGVGTSSYNEQFF.